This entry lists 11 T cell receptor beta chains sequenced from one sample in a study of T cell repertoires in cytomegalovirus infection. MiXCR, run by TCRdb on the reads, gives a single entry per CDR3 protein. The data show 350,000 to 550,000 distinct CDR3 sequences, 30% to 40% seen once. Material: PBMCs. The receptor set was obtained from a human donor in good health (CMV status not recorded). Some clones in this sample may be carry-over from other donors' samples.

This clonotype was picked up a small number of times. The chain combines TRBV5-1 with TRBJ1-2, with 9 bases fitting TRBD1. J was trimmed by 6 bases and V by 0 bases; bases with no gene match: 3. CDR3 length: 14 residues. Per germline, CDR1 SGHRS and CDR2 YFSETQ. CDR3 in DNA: TGCGCCAGCAGCTTGGGCGGACAGGGGCATGGCTACACCTTC. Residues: CASSLGGQGHGYTF. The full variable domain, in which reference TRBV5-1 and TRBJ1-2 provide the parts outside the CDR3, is KAGVTQTPRYLIKTRGQQVTLSCSPISGHRSVSWYQQTPGQGLQFLFEYFSETQRNKGNFPGRFSGRQFSNSRSEMNVSTLELGDSALYLCASSLGGQGHGYTFGSGTRLTVV.

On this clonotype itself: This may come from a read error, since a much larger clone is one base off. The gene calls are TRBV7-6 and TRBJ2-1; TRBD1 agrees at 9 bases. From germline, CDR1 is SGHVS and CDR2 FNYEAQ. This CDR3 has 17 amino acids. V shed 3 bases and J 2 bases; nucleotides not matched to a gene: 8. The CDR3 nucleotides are TGTGCCAGCAGCTTTACCTCCGACAGGGGGGCCTACAATGAGCAGTTCTTC. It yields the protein CASSFTSDRGAYNEQFF.

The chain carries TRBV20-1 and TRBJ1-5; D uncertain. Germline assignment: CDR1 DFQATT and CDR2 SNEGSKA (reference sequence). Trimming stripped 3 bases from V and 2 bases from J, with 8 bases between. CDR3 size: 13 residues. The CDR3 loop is CSASGSRNQPQHF. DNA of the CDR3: TGCAGTGCTAGTGGGAGCCGCAATCAGCCCCAGCATTTT.

In nucleotides, the CDR3 is TGTGCCAGCTCACCTTCTAGCACGTCCTACGAGCAGTACTTC. Translating gives CASSPSSTSYEQYF. This chain joins TRBV18 and TRBJ2-7; the D gene is possibly TRBD2 (5 bases). The V end was cut by 3 bases, the J end by 1 base, with 10 bases between. The CDR3 loop spans 14 amino acids. The germline CDR1 and CDR2 sequences are KGHSH and LQKENI.

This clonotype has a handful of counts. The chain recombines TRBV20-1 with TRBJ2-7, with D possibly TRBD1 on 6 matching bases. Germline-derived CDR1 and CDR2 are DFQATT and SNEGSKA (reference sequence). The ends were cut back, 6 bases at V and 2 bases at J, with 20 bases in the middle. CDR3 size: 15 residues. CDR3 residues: CSAALSRGGAYEQYF. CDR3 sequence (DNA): TGCAGTGCGGCCCTCTCGAGAGGGGGTGCCTACGAGCAGTACTTC.

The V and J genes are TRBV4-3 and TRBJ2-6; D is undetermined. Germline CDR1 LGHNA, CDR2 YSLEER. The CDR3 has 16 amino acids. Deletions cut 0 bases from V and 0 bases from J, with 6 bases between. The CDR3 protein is CASSQDGFSGANVLTF. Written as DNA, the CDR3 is TGCGCCAGCAGCCAAGATGGATTCTCTGGGGCCAACGTCCTGACTTTC.

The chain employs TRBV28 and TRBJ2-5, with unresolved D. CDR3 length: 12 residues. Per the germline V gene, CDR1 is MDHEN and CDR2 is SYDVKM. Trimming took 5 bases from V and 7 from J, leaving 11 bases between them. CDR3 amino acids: CASSPFKATQYF. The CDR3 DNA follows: TGTGCCAGCAGTCCCTTTAAGGCGACCCAGTACTTC.

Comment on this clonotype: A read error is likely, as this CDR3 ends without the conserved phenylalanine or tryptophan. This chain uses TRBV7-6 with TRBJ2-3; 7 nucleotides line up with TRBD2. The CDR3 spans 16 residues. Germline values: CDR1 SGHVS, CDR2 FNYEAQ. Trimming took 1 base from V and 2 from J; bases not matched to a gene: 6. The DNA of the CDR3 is TGTGCCAGCAGCTTAGGCCGGGGGGTCCCCACAGATACGCAGTATGTT. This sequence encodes CASSLGRGVPTDTQYV.

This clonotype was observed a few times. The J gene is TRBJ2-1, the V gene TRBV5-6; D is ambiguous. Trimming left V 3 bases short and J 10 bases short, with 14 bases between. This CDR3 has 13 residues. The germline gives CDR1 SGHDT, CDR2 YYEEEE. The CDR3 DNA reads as TGTGCCAGCAGCTCCCCGCGGCCCGGGGAGCAGTTCTTC. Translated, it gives CASSSPRPGEQFF.

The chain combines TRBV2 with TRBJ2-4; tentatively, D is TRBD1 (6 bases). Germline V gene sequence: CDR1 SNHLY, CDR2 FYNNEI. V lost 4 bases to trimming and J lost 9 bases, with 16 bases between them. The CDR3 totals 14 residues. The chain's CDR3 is CASSGRGRGGIQYF. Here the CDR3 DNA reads TGTGCCAGCAGTGGGAGAGGCAGGGGCGGCATTCAGTACTTC.

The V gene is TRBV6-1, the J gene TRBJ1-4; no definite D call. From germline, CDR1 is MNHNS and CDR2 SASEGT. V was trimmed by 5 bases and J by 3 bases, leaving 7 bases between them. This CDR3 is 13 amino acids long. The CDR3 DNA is TGTGCCAGCAGTTACGGAGCTAATGAAAAACTGTTTTTT. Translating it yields CASSYGANEKLFF.